The clone carrying this TCR beta chain showed up many times. Its antigen is not identified. Trimming stripped 5 bases from V and 3 bases from J, with 10 bases between. This CDR3 contains 12 residues. Germline-derived CDR1 and CDR2 are SQVTM and ANQGSEA. The data are from a study of T cells in Graves' hyperthyroidism and ophthalmopathy. Study-level results: Ophthalmopathy, which appeared later, was predicted by the model a median roughly 6.5 months before onset.

Authors of the study amplified TCR beta CDR3 regions from RNA transcripts. First-round RT-PCR of the TCR CDR3 relied on the HTBI primer set. TCRdb re-analysed the multiplex PCR reads in MiXCR, keeping a single row per CDR3 protein. The sample records over 700,000 distinct CDR3 sequences, 35% being singletons. Lactation, pregnancy, other autoimmune disease or uncontrolled infection excluded patients. In making diagnoses, clinical symptoms, serum thyroxine and TRAb, thyroid ultrasound and orbital computed tomography were all used. The sequenced sample consisted of blood. The receptor comes from a woman in her forties with Graves' hyperthyroidism. J is TRBJ1-1 and V is TRBV29-1; D gene unclear. CDR3 sequence (DNA): TGCAGCGTTTATGTCAGTGACACTGAAGCTTTCTTT. It translates to CSVYVSDTEAFF.